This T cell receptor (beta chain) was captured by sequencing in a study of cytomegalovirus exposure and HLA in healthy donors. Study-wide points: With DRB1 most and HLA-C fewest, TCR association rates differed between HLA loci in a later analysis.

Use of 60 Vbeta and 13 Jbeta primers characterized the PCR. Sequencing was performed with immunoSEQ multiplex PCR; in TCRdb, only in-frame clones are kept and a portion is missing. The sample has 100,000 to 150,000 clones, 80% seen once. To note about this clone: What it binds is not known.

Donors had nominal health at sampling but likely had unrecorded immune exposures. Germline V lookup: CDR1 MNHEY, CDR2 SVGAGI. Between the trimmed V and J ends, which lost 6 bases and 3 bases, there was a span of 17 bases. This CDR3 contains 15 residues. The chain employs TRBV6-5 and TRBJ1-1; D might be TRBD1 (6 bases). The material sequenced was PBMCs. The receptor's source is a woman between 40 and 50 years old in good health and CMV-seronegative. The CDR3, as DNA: TGTGCCAGCAGGCTCCAACAGGGTGTGGACACTGAAGCTTTCTTT. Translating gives CASRLQQGVDTEAFF.